This T cell receptor (beta chain) originates from a study of blood T cell repertoires in COVID-19. Assay used: immunoSEQ multiplex PCR; TCRdb lists only in-frame clones, some missing. This repertoire shows a few hundred thousand clones, 84% found once; its top ten account for under 5%. Trimming took 3 bases from V and 2 from J, leaving 8 bases between them. The CDR3 is 14 amino acids. The germline CDR1 and CDR2 sequences are MNHEY and SVGAGI. The sequence was collected from a man aged 25 to 45 with acute COVID-19. The chain combines TRBV6-5 with TRBJ1-3; a weak D match, TRBD1 (5 bases). Source material: PBMCs or T cells enriched from blood (not recorded which). The CDR3 DNA is TGTGCCAGCAGTTATGGGGGGACTGGAAACACCATATATTTT. Translated, it gives CASSYGGTGNTIYF.